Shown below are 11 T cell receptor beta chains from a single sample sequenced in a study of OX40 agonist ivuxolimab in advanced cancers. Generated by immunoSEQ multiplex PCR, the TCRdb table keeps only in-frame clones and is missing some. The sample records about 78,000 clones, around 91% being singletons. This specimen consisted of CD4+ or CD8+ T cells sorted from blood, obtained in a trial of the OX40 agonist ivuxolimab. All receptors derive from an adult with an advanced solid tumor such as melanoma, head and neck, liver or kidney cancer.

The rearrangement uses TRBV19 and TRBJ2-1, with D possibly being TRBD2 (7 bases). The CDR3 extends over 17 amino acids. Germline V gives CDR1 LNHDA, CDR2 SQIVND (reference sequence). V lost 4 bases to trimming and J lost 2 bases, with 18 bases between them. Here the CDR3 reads CASSTLLRGGPYNEQFF. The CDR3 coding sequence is TGTGCCAGTAGTACCCTCTTAAGGGGGGGCCCCTACAATGAGCAGTTCTTC.

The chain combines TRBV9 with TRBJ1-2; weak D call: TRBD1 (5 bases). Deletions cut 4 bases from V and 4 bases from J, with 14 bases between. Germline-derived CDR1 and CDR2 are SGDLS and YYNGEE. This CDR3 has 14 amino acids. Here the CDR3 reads CASSPQGGSYGYTF. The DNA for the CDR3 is TGTGCCAGCAGCCCCCAGGGCGGGTCCTATGGCTACACCTTC.

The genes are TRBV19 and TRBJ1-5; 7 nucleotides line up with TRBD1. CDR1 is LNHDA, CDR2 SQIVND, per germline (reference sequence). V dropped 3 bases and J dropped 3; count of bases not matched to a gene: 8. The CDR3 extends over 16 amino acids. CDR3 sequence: CASSMGTVSDNQPQHF. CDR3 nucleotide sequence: TGTGCCAGTAGTATGGGGACAGTATCTGACAATCAGCCCCAGCATTTT. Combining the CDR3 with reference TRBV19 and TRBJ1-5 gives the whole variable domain DGGITQSPKYLFRKEGQNVTLSCEQNLNHDAMYWYRQDPGQGLRLIYYSQIVNDFQKGDIAEGYSVSREKKESFPLTVTSAQKNPTAFYLCASSMGTVSDNQPQHFGDGTRLSIL.

CDR3 sequence: CASRGDFYSNQPQHF. The CDR3 DNA reads as TGTGCCAGCAGAGGAGACTTCTATAGCAATCAGCCCCAGCATTTT. The chain is built from TRBV28 and TRBJ1-5; D unclear. From germline, CDR1 is MDHEN and CDR2 SYDVKM. The V gene lost 6 bases and the J gene lost 0 bases, with 12 bases spanning the gap. This CDR3 has 15 residues. Based on the CDR3 plus reference TRBV28 and TRBJ1-5, the full variable domain is DVKVTQSSRYLVKRTGEKVFLECVQDMDHENMFWYRQDPGLGLRLIYFSYDVKMKEKGDIPEGYSVSREKKERFSLILESASTNQTSMYLCASRGDFYSNQPQHFGDGTRLSIL.

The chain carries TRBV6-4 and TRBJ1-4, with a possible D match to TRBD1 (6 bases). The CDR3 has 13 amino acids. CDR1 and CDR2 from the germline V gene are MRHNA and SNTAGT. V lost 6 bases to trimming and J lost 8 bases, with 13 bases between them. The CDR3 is CASSRHTGEKLFF. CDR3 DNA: TGTGCCAGCAGCCGTCACACAGGGGAAAAACTGTTTTTT.

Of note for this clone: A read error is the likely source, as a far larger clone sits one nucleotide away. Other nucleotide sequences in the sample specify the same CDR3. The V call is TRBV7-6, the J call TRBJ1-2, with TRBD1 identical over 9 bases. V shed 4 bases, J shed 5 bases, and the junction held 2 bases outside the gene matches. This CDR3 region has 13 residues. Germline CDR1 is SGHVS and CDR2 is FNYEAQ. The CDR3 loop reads CASSSGQGYGYTF. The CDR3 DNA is TGTGCCAGCAGCTCAGGACAGGGGTATGGCTACACCTTC.

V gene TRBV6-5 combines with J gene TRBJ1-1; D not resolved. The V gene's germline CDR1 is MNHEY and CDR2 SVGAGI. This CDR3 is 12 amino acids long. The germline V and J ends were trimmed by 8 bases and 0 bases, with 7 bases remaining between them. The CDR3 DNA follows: TGTGCCAGCCGGGGAATGAACACTGAAGCTTTCTTT. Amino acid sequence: CASRGMNTEAFF.

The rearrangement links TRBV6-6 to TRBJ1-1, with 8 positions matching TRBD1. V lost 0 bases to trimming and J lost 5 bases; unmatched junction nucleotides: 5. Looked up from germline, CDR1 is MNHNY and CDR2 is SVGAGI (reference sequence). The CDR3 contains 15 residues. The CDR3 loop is CASSYSGQGPTEAFF. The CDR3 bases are TGTGCCAGCAGTTACTCAGGACAGGGTCCTACTGAAGCTTTCTTT.

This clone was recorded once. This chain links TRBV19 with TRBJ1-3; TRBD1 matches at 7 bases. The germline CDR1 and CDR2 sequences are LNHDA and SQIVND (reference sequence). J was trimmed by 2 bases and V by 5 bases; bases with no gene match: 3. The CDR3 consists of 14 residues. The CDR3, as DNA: TGTGCCAGTAGTTGGACAGGCACTGGAAACACCATATATTTT. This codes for CASSWTGTGNTIYF.

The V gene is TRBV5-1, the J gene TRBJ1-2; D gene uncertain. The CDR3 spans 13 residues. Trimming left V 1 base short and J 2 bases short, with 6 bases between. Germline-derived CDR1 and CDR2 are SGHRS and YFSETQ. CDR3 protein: CASSLSQNYGYTF. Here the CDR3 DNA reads TGCGCCAGCAGCTTGTCCCAGAACTATGGCTACACCTTC.

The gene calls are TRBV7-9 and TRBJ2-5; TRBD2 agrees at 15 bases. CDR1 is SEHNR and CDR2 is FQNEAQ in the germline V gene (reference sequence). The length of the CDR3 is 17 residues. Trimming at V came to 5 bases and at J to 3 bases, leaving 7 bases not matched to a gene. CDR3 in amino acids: CASSAGLAGGVKETQYF. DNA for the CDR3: TGTGCCAGCAGCGCGGGACTAGCGGGAGGTGTAAAAGAGACCCAGTACTTC.